Reported below is one T cell receptor (beta chain). This clonotype was detected a few times. Its target antigen remains unknown. There are no base qualities to consult, and no much larger clone falls within one base. The time point label, as the study defines it: newly diagnosed GD, antithyroid drugs for less than 3 months. For both TCR sequencing and RNA sequencing, RNA was extracted from PBMCs in TRIzol. The diagnosis of Graves' disease followed American Thyroid Association guidelines. Recruitment of patients was carried out at an endocrinology department in Xi'an, China. From each patient, around 9.3 milliliters of peripheral blood was collected into an EDTA anticoagulant tube. Ficoll Paque Plus density gradient separation was used to isolate PBMCs, and no additional T cell sorting was done. An Agilent 2100 Bioanalyzer and agarose gel were used to check RNA quality, while a NanoDrop 2000 measured RNA concentration.

The method was multiplex PCR. The listed sequencing device is Illumina HiSeq 4000. To build TCR beta libraries, CDR3 regions were amplified by Arm-PCR using iRepertoire HTBI primers. Before sequencing, the PCR products went through gel purification. Processing in the source paper ran as follows. Across samples, 55 to 80 TRBV and around 15 TRBJ segments were identified and used for gene usage analysis of CDR3 amino acid clonotypes. COPE and FqMerger were used to merge filtered high-quality paired reads into contigs. BLAST was used to align contigs to IMGT TRBV, TRBD and TRBJ reference genes, and CDR3 was defined according to IMGT. Clonotypes above 0.1% frequency were classified as highly expanded clones. Shannon entropy was used to measure repertoire diversity, and the Gini coefficient was used to measure V-J evenness. Clonotypes shared by more than one individual were considered public. The public reads were run again by TCRdb, first through fastp at Q25 and then through MiXCR, and only productive beta chains were kept. Rows with a matching CDR3 protein are joined into one entry that keeps the most common DNA and genes. TCRdb, not the authors, supplied the V and J calls. The sample contains 500,000 to 700,000 distinct CDR3 sequences, roughly 15% of them found a single time. The ten largest clones add up to more than 15% of the sample.

Looking up the germline V gene yields CDR1 WSHSY and CDR2 SAAADI. The V end loses 8 bases and the J end loses 2 bases, and a stretch of 15 bases separates them. Spanning cysteine to phenylalanine, the CDR3 consists of 15 amino acids. Only CDR3 DNA remains: 45 bases, in frame from the first base. This record belongs to a study of regulatory T cells in long-lasting Graves disease (dated by TCRdb to 2020 to 2022). At the level of the whole study: Antithyroid drugs had been taken for less than 3 months by newly diagnosed Graves' disease patients. The study was conducted in China and was registered as a clinical trial. This study used TCR sequencing and RNA sequencing of peripheral blood to compare persistent Graves' disease patients against newly diagnosed Graves' disease patients. A total of approximately 35 samples underwent TCR sequencing: about 13 from persistent and about 20 from newly diagnosed Graves' disease patients. The study at large found these results: Compared with newly diagnosed patients, persistent Graves' disease patients had lower TCR Shannon entropy and fewer highly expanded clones, which suggests clonal expansion. Sequencing and analysis were restricted to the TCR beta chain. Persistent disease showed preferential use of TRBV28, TRBJ1-2 and TRBJ2-5, whereas newly diagnosed disease favored TRBV20-1 and TRBJ2-1. The small sample size was acknowledged by the authors as a limitation that may reduce accuracy. Persistent patients shared more public clonotypes among themselves (around 2,500) than newly diagnosed patients did (more than 950). Peripheral blood alone was examined, since thyroid tissue, which constituted the primary lesion, could not be accessed.

These data were likewise used in another study, on T cells in Graves' hyperthyroidism and ophthalmopathy. According to the second study: Graves' hyperthyroidism was defined as stable when no progression to ophthalmopathy occurred over 18 months of follow-up. Hyperthyroidism patients were newly diagnosed, had a disease duration of under 2 months, and were aged 18 to 65 years. The study excluded patients with uncontrolled infections, other autoimmune diseases, pregnancy or lactation. Diagnoses were established on the basis of clinical symptoms, serum thyroxine and TRAb, thyroid ultrasound, and orbital computed tomography. For the first round of RT-PCR on the TCR CDR3, the HTBI primer set was used together with the Qiagen OneStep RT-PCR kit. Most expanded thyroid clonotypes (frequency above 0.001) were also found in blood, which suggests that blood repertoires may mirror thyroid immune responses. A model built on a 13 V-J signature distinguished ophthalmopathy from stable hyperthyroidism, reaching about 88% sensitivity and 81.08% specificity in cross-validation and 80%/75% in testing. In validation, the model predicted progression to ophthalmopathy a median of about 6 months before onset, with roughly 70% sensitivity and nearly 75% specificity. A discovery cohort of around 98 patients, 43 with Graves' ophthalmopathy and under 60 with stable Graves' hyperthyroidism, was used to find distinguishing TCR V-J signatures. Whether ophthalmopathy could be predicted prospectively was tested in an independent validation cohort made up of some 20 hyperthyroidism patients plus 17 patients who later progressed to ophthalmopathy. The 95 to 100 discovery patients were randomly divided into training and test sets at a 7:3 ratio. In addition, the study compared T-cell repertoires in thyroid tissue and in blood from about 6 Graves' hyperthyroidism patients. Following sampling, methimazole starting at 30 mg daily was given to hyperthyroidism patients, and high-dose intravenous methylprednisolone was given to ophthalmopathy patients. A second multiplex PCR round built the libraries, followed by size selection and purification. Libraries were sequenced paired-end with 100 bp reads on an Illumina HiSeq2000. Raw data were processed with SOAPnuke, discarding reads with adapters, uncalled bases, mean Phred below 15, or no exact constant-primer or identifier match. High-quality paired reads were merged with COPE v1.2.5, and unique nucleotide sequences were defined as clonotypes. MiTCR v1.1 was used to align clonotypes to the IMGT TRBV, TRBD and TRBJ reference segments. The analysis included only V-J combinations with a frequency above 0.0001, which together covered approximately 99% of the repertoires. A TCS score was defined as the ratio between F50 (clonal expansion) and ExV (chaos), using BLOSUM62-based TCRdist between CDR3 peptides within each V-J. Welch's t-statistics and random forest reduced 450 to 600 V-J features to 10 to 15, which were used in a naive Bayes classifier (R e1071). No statistical method was used to set the sample size in advance, and investigators knew the group allocation. TCR Vbeta CDR3 sequencing of fewer than 150 peripheral blood samples (43 ophthalmopathy, some 75 hyperthyroidism and approximately 17 progressor patients) is reported in the paper.

The clonotype comes from a woman between 25 and 40 years old with Graves disease. Donor details come from another sample of the same person, matched by shared clones. This material consisted of peripheral blood mononuclear cells (PBMCs), taken at new diagnosis, from a patient treated with antithyroid drugs. The chain was built from TRBV10-2 and TRBJ2-2; a weak D assignment points to TRBD2 (5 bases agree). DNA sequence: TGCGCCAGCGAGGGTGGTGGGCTCAACACCGGGGAGCTGTTTTTT. Its protein is CASEGGGLNTGELFF.